What follows is one T cell receptor beta chain and its context. The clone's antigen remains unknown. The input lacks base qualities; no much larger clone sits a single base away. The cohort consisted of 666 healthy bone marrow donors. All cohort members were sampled while nominally healthy, although unrecorded immune exposures were likely present. The donor was CMV seronegative and was included in the group of under 450 seronegative cohort members. A peripheral blood sample was collected from each donor, and TCR beta sequencing was performed on peripheral blood mononuclear cells. The Qiagen DNeasy Blood Extraction Kit was used to extract genomic DNA from the blood cell samples. Library generation was performed with the immunoSEQ multiplex PCR assay. For the multiplex PCR, a mixture combining 60 forward primers for TCR Vbeta segments and 13 reverse primers for TCR Jbeta segments was used. The CDR3 region of rearranged TCR beta genes was amplified from genomic DNA with a multiplex PCR assay. The Illumina HiSeq System was used to sequence the amplified TCR beta libraries as 87-base-pair reads. The source study handled its data this way. Across the 666 repertoires, a later analysis counted tens of millions of unique TCR beta chains, 9.5 million to 13 million of which were shared by at least two donors. To remove PCR and sequencing errors, raw reads were error-corrected and collapsed into unique sequences using a nearest-neighbor algorithm that merged closely related sequences. V, D and J gene segments were assigned by aligning CDR3 sequences to IMGT reference sequences. For a sequence to be retained, at least a six-nucleotide match to both a V gene segment and a J gene segment was required. Rearrangements were classified as productive when the CDR3 lacked stop codons and remained in frame with V and J, and all other rearrangements were classified as non-productive. Following IMGT convention, CDR3 was defined as the stretch from the second conserved V-encoded cysteine to the conserved J-encoded phenylalanine. In an earlier analysis of around 640 of the donors, sequences lacking an unambiguous match to a single V gene segment were excluded. An earlier analysis of several hundred of the donors called V segments functional above 56.7% productive rearrangements and segregating when the between-donor standard deviation exceeded 5%. A statistical classification framework was developed to diagnose cytomegalovirus status using the catalog of TCR beta chain sequences. In a later analysis, V and J genes were assigned by comparing TCR nucleotide sequences against IMGT/GENE-DB human TR gene sequences. The TCRdist pipeline was used in a later analysis to assign CDR3 sequences and most-parsimonious VDJ recombination scenarios. In a later analysis, each TCR beta chain was defined by its CDR3 amino acid sequence together with its V-gene family, and reads without a unique V-gene family were excluded. In a later analysis, 450 to 600 highly shared, low-generation-probability nucleotide sequences were removed to address suspected cross-contamination and a sequencing artifact. In a later analysis, a clonal expansion index was calculated for each public chain from normalized within-repertoire ranks of inferred template counts. A later analysis computed generation probabilities with a VDJ recombination model fitted to out-of-frame rearrangements, and checked the results against IGoR. In a later analysis, hypergeometric tests were used to score TCR-TCR, TCR-HLA and TCR-CMV co-occurrence, with a repertoire-size bias correction applied to TCR pairs. False discovery rates were estimated in a later analysis by permuting HLA or CMV assignments 20 times. A later analysis grouped co-occurring TCRs with DBSCAN, adding TCRdist sequence similarity when clustering within HLA-allele-positive subsets. Co-occurrence clustering excluded repertoires with fewer than 30,000 or more than 120,000 public chains, plus five with anomalous nucleotide sharing. Drawn from immuneACCESS, this table holds only the in-frame rearrangements with V and J called that TCRdb kept. Clones are partly lost; checked studies trace under half to an unresolved V gene and leave the rest unexplained. The D gene and trimming were derived from the DNA, and the V and J assignments and clone size from that table. For this sample there are under 200,000 clones; over 65% appear just once. 1.8% of the sample rests with the top ten.

This sample stems from a study of cytomegalovirus exposure and HLA in healthy donors (dated by TCRdb to between 2016 and 2019). Regarding the study in general: An earlier analysis of roughly 610 of the donors reported about 280 Gb of sequence data and around 120 million unique TCR beta sequences obtained from about 179 million T cells. Rather than using new phenotypic data, the later analysis identified candidate immune exposures from TCR beta sequences and from how often those sequences occurred across donors. The number of typed donors differed by locus: about 620-640 for A, B, C, DRB1 and DQB1; 500 to 550 for DQA1; around 610 for DPA1; and around 450 for DPB1. Among the approximately 400 genotyped donors, approximately 76% belonged to the genetic ancestry cluster associated with self-reported Caucasian donors. A later genetic analysis took genome-wide SNP genotypes for about 55% of the roughly 670 donors and used that subset as a discovery cohort. About 280 gigabases of sequencing data and around 90 million unique TCR sequences made up an early release that covered several hundred HLA-typed donors. About five DR-DQ haplotypes were treated as single units for association and clustering because of strong linkage in the cohort. Donor age, sex, ethnicity and CMV serostatus were compiled alongside the repertoire data. Every discovery cohort repertoire had been produced on one sequencing platform. To decide whether each TCR beta V gene segment behaved as functional or pseudogenic, an earlier analysis of 587 of the donors relied on high-throughput TCR beta sequencing. A separate validation cohort of approximately 130 different subjects was used in addition to the roughly 700-subject first cohort. Among roughly 400 genotyped donors of the cohort, an average of approximately 240,000 unique TCR beta nucleotide sequences was sequenced per donor, of which about 19% were non-productive. The aim of the study was to test whether cataloging public T cell receptors could identify signatures of past pathogen exposure. Both class I and class II loci were covered by HLA typing, at four-digit resolution. A later analysis re-examined previously published TCR beta repertoires from more than 650 donors and added high-resolution HLA genotyping to investigate patterns of TCR occurrence. The study used immunosequencing to profile the T cell repertoires of 666 subjects and linked those repertoires to cytomegalovirus serostatus. The study combined high-throughput TCR immunosequencing, statistical association of individual TCRs with disease status, and machine learning to predict cytomegalovirus infection status. General conclusions and limits of the study: Because counts were too low, some 16 rarely observed V segments, including chromosome 9 orphons, were excluded from the earlier analysis of about 500 of the donors. A later analysis reported that several top co-occurrence clusters appeared linked to parvovirus B19, influenza, CMV and Epstein-Barr virus. Roughly uniform sequencing depth across donors was assumed in presence/absence analyses, although this assumption may not hold. A further reported finding was that TCR beta sequences accurately predicted the HLA-A and HLA-B alleles for most subjects in the first cohort. It was suggested by the authors that the approach could potentially be generalized to other disease states and immunological phenotypes. A few of the identified cytomegalovirus-associated TCR beta chains were confirmed in vitro to be specific for cytomegalovirus antigens. Correlated functional status among segregating V segments might be attributable to linkage disequilibrium, but an unknown experimental factor could not be ruled out. In a later analysis, 15,000 to 20,000 TCR beta sequences were associated with specific HLA alleles at a false discovery rate of 0.05. Assigning TCR associations to individual alleles was difficult when HLA alleles, especially DR and DQ, strongly co-occurred. Most CMV-associated TCR beta chains appeared to be HLA-restricted in a later analysis, and the HLA associations seemed to be driven largely by CMV exposure. Cytomegalovirus status was reported to be diagnosed by the classifier with high specificity and sensitivity in both the original and validation cohorts. While some public TCRs were present in many individuals, most TCR sequences turned up only very rarely across donors. A later analysis found that TCR association rates varied across HLA loci, with DRB1 alleles showing the most associated TCRs and HLA-C alleles the fewest. This cohort had only TCR beta chains sequenced, and the lack of alpha or paired-chain data limited which features could be detected. In a later analysis, HLA-associated TCR beta chains were found to be more clonally expanded and to have lower generation probabilities than equally common non-associated chains. Because HLA typing was missing for some donors at each locus, association tests included only the typed subset. Broadly in line with IMGT annotations, most TCR beta V segments showed up in productive rearrangements about 87% or about 30% of the time in an earlier analysis of approximately 600 of the donors. CMV serostatus was the only immune exposure information available for the cohort. Compared with the approximately 720-donor mean, donors in an Asian-associated ancestry cluster had fewer N-insertions in productive TCRs, according to a later genetic analysis. A total of roughly 160 TCR beta chains were listed by the study as associated with cytomegalovirus. A group of highly shared sequence variants was considered likely to be a technical artifact of the sequencing pipeline. An association between a missense DCLRE1C variant and V-gene and J-gene trimming of TCR beta chains was found in a later genetic analysis and replicated in an independent cohort.

The specimen sequenced was PBMCs. The clonotype originates from a woman aged 25 to 39 in good health and CMV-seronegative.

The bases read TGTGCCAGCAAGCGGACAGGGAGCTACGAGCAGTACTTC. Its protein product is CASKRTGSYEQYF. The V and J genes are TRBV6-6 and TRBJ2-7, and TRBD1 matches 8 of the central bases. Unmatched junction bases come to 5, with V trimmed by 7 bases and J by 3 bases. Based on the germline V gene (reference sequence), the CDR1 and CDR2 sequences are MNHNY and SVGAGI. The CDR3 has 13 amino acids, counting the end cysteine and phenylalanine. Here the CDR3 DNA is all that survives: 39 bases in frame from base 1.